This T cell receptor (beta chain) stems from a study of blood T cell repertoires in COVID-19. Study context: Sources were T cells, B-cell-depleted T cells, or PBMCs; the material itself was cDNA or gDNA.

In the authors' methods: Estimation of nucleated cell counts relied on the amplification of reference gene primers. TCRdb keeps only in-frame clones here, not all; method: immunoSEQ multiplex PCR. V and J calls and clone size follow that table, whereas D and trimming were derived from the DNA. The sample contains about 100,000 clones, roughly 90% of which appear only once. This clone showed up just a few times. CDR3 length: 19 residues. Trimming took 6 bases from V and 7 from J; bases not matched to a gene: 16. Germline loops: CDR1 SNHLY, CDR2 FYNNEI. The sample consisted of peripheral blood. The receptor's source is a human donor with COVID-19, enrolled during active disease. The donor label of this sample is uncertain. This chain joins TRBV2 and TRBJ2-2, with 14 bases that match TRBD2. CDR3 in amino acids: CASRTGTSGSIRWVGELFF. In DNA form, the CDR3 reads TGTGCCAGCAGAACCGGGACTAGCGGGAGTATTCGGTGGGTCGGGGAGCTGTTTTTT.